This T cell receptor beta chain was documented in a study of neurological immune-mediated disorders. This clonotype showed up many times. TCRdb reanalysed the 5' RACE reads using MiXCR and keeps one entry per CDR3 protein. The sample contains about 39,000 distinct CDR3 sequences, about 7% of which appear only once. Per the germline V gene, CDR1 is SGHRS and CDR2 is YFSETQ. V was clipped by 5 bases and J by 1 base; unmatched bases: 2. The CDR3 consists of 15 residues. The genes are TRBV5-1 and TRBJ2-5, with 13 bases fitting TRBD2. The sequencing sample was made of CD4+ T cells from blood. The TCR sequence derives from a middle-aged man in good health. In DNA, the CDR3 is TGCGCCAGCAGACGGACTAGCGGGAGCCAAGAGACCCAGTACTTC. This translates into CASRRTSGSQETQYF.